This T cell receptor (beta chain) was captured in a study of early T cells in non-severe SARS-CoV-2 infection. Overall study: Alpha and beta chains were unpaired, from unsorted whole-blood bulk RNA.

This clonotype showed up many times. There are 15 residues in the CDR3. Germline V gene sequence: CDR1 SQVTM, CDR2 ANQGSEA. Trimming removed 7 bases from V and 2 bases from J, with 21 bases in between. Unique molecular identifiers were added to individual cDNA molecules. TCRdb recomputed calls from the 5' RACE reads with MiXCR, one row per CDR3 protein. Altogether more than 65,000 distinct CDR3 sequences are present, about 4.9% being singletons, with the ten largest covering 3.5% to 4%. Material: whole blood, obtained at baseline. The genes are TRBV29-1 and TRBJ2-7; D is unresolved. The receptor comes from an adult who was a healthcare worker with PCR-confirmed SARS-CoV-2 infection or an uninfected control (not recorded which). The donor label of this sample is uncertain. The CDR3 nucleotides are TGCAGCGCCTTGAAGTTAACCTACCTGACCTACGAGCAGTACTTC. It translates to CSALKLTYLTYEQYF.